Listed here are 19 T cell receptor beta chains from one sample, sequenced in a study of blood T cell repertoires in COVID-19. Some clones are missing from TCRdb's copy, which holds only in-frame ones; the method was immunoSEQ multiplex PCR. The sample includes hundreds of thousands of clones, more than 75% seen only once; the top ten take approximately 3.5%. Sequenced input: peripheral blood. The origin of the receptors is a woman between 18 and 30 years old who had recovered from COVID-19.

This clone was picked up one time. V gene TRBV3-1 (or the pseudogene TRBV3-2) combines with J gene TRBJ2-2; D is possibly TRBD2 (6 bases). There are 14 residues in the CDR3. Germline-derived CDR1 and CDR2 are LGHDT and YNNKEL (reference sequence). Trimming left V 5 bases short and J 12 bases short, with 19 bases between. DNA for the CDR3: TGTGCCAGCAGCATTAGCGGAATACCGGGGAAGCTGTTTTTT. This sequence encodes CASSISGIPGKLFF.

J is TRBJ2-1 and V is TRBV11-3; 12 bases are shared with TRBD2. V dropped 2 bases and J dropped 4; count of bases not matched to a gene: 0. Germline V gene lookup returns CDR1 SGHNT and CDR2 YENEEA. The CDR3 sequence is 15 residues long. This CDR3 is CASSLLAGGYNEQFF. CDR3 nucleotide sequence: TGTGCCAGCAGCTTACTAGCGGGAGGGTACAATGAGCAGTTCTTC.

V gene TRBV11-2 combines with J gene TRBJ2-7, with 9 bases that match TRBD1. The CDR3 contains 13 residues. V trimming: 6 bases; J trimming: 6 bases; junction bases outside the gene matches: 6. Germline-derived CDR1 and CDR2 are SGHAT and FQNNGV. The CDR3 sequence: CASSLTGGREQYV. CDR3 nucleotides: TGTGCCAGCAGTTTGACAGGGGGTCGCGAGCAGTACGTC.

The chain joins TRBV6-6 to TRBJ1-1, with 11 nucleotides matching TRBD1. From germline, CDR1 is MNHNY and CDR2 SVGAGI (reference sequence). CDR3 length: 15 residues. V was pared by 7 bases and J by 5 bases, with 9 bases of the junction left unmatched. This chain's CDR3 is CASIRDRGLITEAFF. For the CDR3, the DNA is TGTGCCAGCATCAGGGACAGGGGGTTGATAACTGAAGCTTTCTTT.

V gene TRBV11-2 combines with J gene TRBJ2-1, with a possible D match to TRBD2 (7 bases). There are 15 residues in the CDR3. V gave up 8 bases and J gave up 4 bases, with 18 bases separating them. CDR1 is SGHAT and CDR2 is FQNNGV in the germline V gene. CDR3 sequence: CASGPTGGRYNEQFF. In nucleotides, the CDR3 is TGTGCCAGCGGACCGACGGGGGGCCGGTACAATGAGCAGTTCTTC.

The chain employs TRBV29-1 and TRBJ2-1, with TRBD2 identical over 9 bases. CDR1 and CDR2 from the germline V gene are SQVTM and ANQGSEA. V lost 4 bases, J lost 5 bases, and 6 bases stayed unmatched. CDR3 size: 14 residues. The CDR3 sequence is CSVGASGINNEQFF. The CDR3, as DNA: TGCAGCGTTGGCGCTAGCGGGATAAACAATGAGCAGTTCTTC.

The rearrangement links TRBV7-2 to TRBJ2-1; 11 bases fit TRBD2. V was clipped by 5 bases and J by 6 bases; unmatched bases: 9. The V gene's germline CDR1 is SGHTA and CDR2 FQGNSA. The CDR3 consists of 16 residues. CDR3 loop: CASSHPSSGRRNEQFF. DNA of the CDR3: TGTGCCAGCAGCCATCCATCTAGCGGGAGGCGCAATGAGCAGTTCTTC.

The chain joins TRBV27 to TRBJ1-5; 7 nucleotides line up with TRBD1. The germline V gene has CDR1 MNHEY and CDR2 SMNVEV (reference sequence). J was trimmed by 3 bases and V by 0 bases; bases with no gene match: 2. The CDR3 spans 15 residues. The CDR3 sequence: CASSLSGTVNQPQHF. As DNA, the CDR3 is TGTGCCAGCAGTTTATCCGGGACAGTCAATCAGCCCCAGCATTTT.

The chain has TRBV14 and TRBJ2-7; 8 bases line up with TRBD1. Germline V gene sequence: CDR1 SGHDN, CDR2 FVKESK. There are 15 residues in the CDR3. V lost 4 bases and J lost 7; bases outside the gene matches: 12. In DNA, the CDR3 is TGTGCCAGCAGCCCCCAAGGGCAGGGGGCTTGGGAGCAGTACGTC. This translates into CASSPQGQGAWEQYV.

This clone was recorded once. The chain couples TRBV6-5 to TRBJ1-2; D not certain. Trimming removed 6 bases from V and 6 bases from J, with 8 bases in between. Per the germline V gene, CDR1 is MNHEY and CDR2 is SVGAGI. CDR3 size: 11 residues. The CDR3 bases are TGTGCCAGCAGCTACGGAGATGGCTACACCTTC. Its translation is CASSYGDGYTF.

The genes are TRBV4-3 and TRBJ2-1; possible D gene TRBD2, 6 bases. Trimming removed 4 bases from V and 7 bases from J, with 20 bases in between. Germline CDR1 reads LGHNA; CDR2 reads YSLEER. This CDR3 region has 16 residues. As DNA, the CDR3 is TGCGCCAGCAGCCCGGGACTCCGGAAAGGTGTGAATGAGCAGTTCTTC. Encoded protein: CASSPGLRKGVNEQFF.

This chain joins TRBV5-4 and TRBJ2-3; 14 nucleotides line up with TRBD2. Germline CDR1 SGHNT, CDR2 YYREEE (reference sequence). The V gene end was trimmed by 4 bases and the J gene end by 4 bases; junction bases not matched to a gene: 8. The CDR3 has 17 amino acids. CDR3 amino acids: CASSQGTSGRFPDTQYF. CDR3 DNA: TGTGCCAGCAGCCAGGGGACTAGCGGGAGATTCCCAGATACGCAGTATTTT.

The rearrangement links TRBV18 to TRBJ2-3; the D gene is possibly TRBD1 (5 bases). The CDR3 runs 18 residues. Trimming cost V 2 bases and J 1 base, with 19 bases left between them. Per the germline V gene, CDR1 is KGHSH and CDR2 is LQKENI. Written as DNA, the CDR3 is TGTGCCAGCTCACCAAGGCAGGGATCCGATCGAGGCACAGATACGCAGTATTTT. Amino acids: CASSPRQGSDRGTDTQYF.

This clone was recorded only once. The sample has other DNA sequences that encode this CDR3 too. This chain joins TRBV6-2 or TRBV6-3 and TRBJ2-7; the D gene is possibly TRBD2 (6 bases). Germline V gene lookup returns CDR1 MNHEY and CDR2 SVGEGT. V was cut by 0 bases and J by 1 base, with 7 bases left in between. The CDR3 has 14 residues. The CDR3 sequence is CASSYSGGSYEQYV. CDR3 nucleotides: TGTGCCAGCAGTTACTCGGGGGGATCCTACGAGCAGTACGTC.

CDR3 loop: CASSPDRSGTDTQYF. As DNA, the CDR3 is TGTGCCAGCAGCCCGGACAGGTCTGGCACAGATACGCAGTATTTT. The rearrangement joins TRBV11-3 to TRBJ2-3; TRBD1 aligns across 7 bases. The CDR3 totals 15 residues. V shed 5 bases and J 1 base; nucleotides not matched to a gene: 6. The V gene's germline CDR1 is SGHNT and CDR2 YENEEA.

This chain joins TRBV24-1 and TRBJ2-1; D unresolved. V lost 3 bases and J 8 bases, leaving 13 bases between the germline ends. This CDR3 has 14 amino acids. Germline CDR1 and CDR2: KGHDR and SFDVKD. The CDR3 DNA follows: TGTGCCACCAGTGATCCCGTTCGGGTCCATGAGCAGTTCTTC. Translation: CATSDPVRVHEQFF.

This sequence joins TRBV7-8 and TRBJ1-6, with D possibly matching TRBD1 (6 bases). Germline CDR1 reads SGHVS; CDR2 reads FQNEAQ. Deletions cut 6 bases from V and 2 bases from J, with 17 bases between. This CDR3 spans 17 amino acids. Here the CDR3 DNA reads TGTGCCAGCAGGACGGGACACCTCGACCCCTATAATTCACCCCTCCACTTT. Its protein product is CASRTGHLDPYNSPLHF.

V and J are TRBV3-1 (or the pseudogene TRBV3-2) and TRBJ2-1, with D possibly matching TRBD1 (5 bases). Germline-derived CDR1 and CDR2 are LGHDT and YNNKEL (reference sequence). Trimming pared 1 base from V and 15 bases from J, leaving 22 bases between. This CDR3 contains 15 residues. CDR3 region: CASSQGQIAGYGGFF. The CDR3 DNA is TGTGCCAGCAGCCAAGGTCAAATCGCAGGGTATGGTGGGTTCTTC.

The V call is TRBV7-2, the J call TRBJ2-5; D might be TRBD1 (6 bases). V lost 3 bases and J 5 bases, leaving 16 bases between the germline ends. CDR1 SGHTA and CDR2 FQGNSA come from the germline V gene. The CDR3 has 15 amino acids. The CDR3 here is CASSFGSGVRETQYF. CDR3 in DNA: TGTGCCAGCAGCTTTGGTTCAGGGGTTCGTGAGACCCAGTACTTC. Full variable domain (remainder filled in from reference TRBV7-2 and TRBJ2-5): GAGVSQSPSNKVTEKGKDVELRCDPISGHTALYWYRQSLGQGLEFLIYFQGNSAPDKSGLPSDRFSAERTGGSVSTLTIQRTQQEDSAVYLCASSFGSGVRETQYFGPGTRLLVL.